This T cell receptor (beta chain) was found in a study of patients and donors after allogeneic stem cell transplantation. V shed 0 bases, J shed 3 bases, and the junction held 10 bases outside the gene matches. From germline, CDR1 is ENHRY and CDR2 SYGVKD. This CDR3 contains 18 residues. This clonotype was counted between two and nine times. TCRdb re-analysed the RT-PCR reads in MiXCR, keeping a single row per CDR3 protein. The sample shows more than 850,000 distinct CDR3 sequences, about 20% of them seen only once. The TCR was taken from a human donor who was either an allogeneic HSCT recipient or a stem cell or donor lymphocyte infusion donor (not recorded which). It is not recorded whose cells these are; they may come from a transplant donor. The sequenced material came from blood, either unsorted or a sorted T cell fraction (not recorded which). This chain uses TRBV10-3 with TRBJ2-2, with 7 bases identical to TRBD1. The DNA of the CDR3 is TGTGCCATCAGTGAGTCCCGGGGACAGACGACATACACCGGGGAGCTGTTTTTT. This sequence encodes CAISESRGQTTYTGELFF.